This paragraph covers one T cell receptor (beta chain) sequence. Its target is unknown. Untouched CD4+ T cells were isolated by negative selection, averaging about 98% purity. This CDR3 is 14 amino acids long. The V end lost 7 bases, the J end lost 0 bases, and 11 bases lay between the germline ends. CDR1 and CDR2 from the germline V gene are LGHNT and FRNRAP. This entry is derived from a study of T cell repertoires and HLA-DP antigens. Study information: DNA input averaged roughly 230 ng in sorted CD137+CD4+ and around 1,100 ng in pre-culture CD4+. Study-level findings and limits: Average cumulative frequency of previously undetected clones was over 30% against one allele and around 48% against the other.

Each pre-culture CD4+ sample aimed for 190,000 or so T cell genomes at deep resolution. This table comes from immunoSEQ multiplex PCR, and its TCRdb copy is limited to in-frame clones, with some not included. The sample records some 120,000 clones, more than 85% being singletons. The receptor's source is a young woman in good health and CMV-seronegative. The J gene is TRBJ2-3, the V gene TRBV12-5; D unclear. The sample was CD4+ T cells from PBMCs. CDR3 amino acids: CASAPRFSTDTQYF. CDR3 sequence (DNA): TGTGCTAGTGCCCCCAGATTTAGCACAGATACGCAGTATTTT.